This is a list of T cell receptor beta chains from one sample in a study of T cell repertoires in cytomegalovirus infection. These receptors have no identified antigens. One entry per CDR3 protein results from TCRdb running MiXCR on the reads. The table records hundreds of thousands of distinct CDR3 sequences, about 39% of them present only once. This specimen consisted of cultured PBMCs, obtained from culture after CMV antigen stimulation. Receptors originate from a human donor in good health (CMV status not recorded). Some clones in this sample may be carry-over from other donors' samples. Each CDR3 is given with its conserved first and last residue. The D gene is left open where the match is weak. Clone size is given for some rows only: seen once, a few or many times, or a class if the clone is expanded.

clone_size: few; j_call: TRBJ1-5; d_call: -; v_call: TRBV7-2; cdr3_nt: TGTGCCAGCAGCTTAGCGGGCGGAGGGGGTGGCAATCAGCCCCAGCATTTT; cdr3_aa: CASSLAGGGGGNQPQHF
clone_size: -; j_call: TRBJ2-2; d_call: -; v_call: TRBV6-1; cdr3_nt: TGTGCCAGCAAGCTCTCGGGGACCGGGGAGCTGTTTTTT; cdr3_aa: CASKLSGTGELFF
clone_size: -; j_call: TRBJ2-7; d_call: -; v_call: TRBV30; cdr3_nt: TGTGCCTGGAGTGTACGATGGGAATGGTCCTACGAGCAGTACTTC; cdr3_aa: CAWSVRWEWSYEQYF
clone_size: -; j_call: TRBJ2-1; d_call: TRBD2; v_call: TRBV2; cdr3_nt: TGTGCCAGCAGGGACTTAGCGGGGGGACTATACAATGAGCAGTTCTTC; cdr3_aa: CASRDLAGGLYNEQFF
clone_size: -; j_call: TRBJ2-2; d_call: -; v_call: TRBV6-6; cdr3_nt: TGTGCCAGCAGCCTTGACCGGGGGCGGGGCACCGGGGAGCTGTTTTTT; cdr3_aa: CASSLDRGRGTGELFF
clone_size: -; j_call: TRBJ2-4; d_call: -; v_call: TRBV6-2/TRBV6-3; cdr3_nt: TGTGCCAGCAGCCCCACAGAGTTTTTCGAAAACATTCAGTACTTC; cdr3_aa: CASSPTEFFENIQYF
clone_size: -; j_call: TRBJ1-4; d_call: -; v_call: TRBV12-3/TRBV12-4; cdr3_nt: TGTGCCAGCAGTCCTGGACATTGGGGTGAAAAACTGTTTTTT; cdr3_aa: CASSPGHWGEKLFF
clone_size: few; j_call: TRBJ2-2; d_call: -; v_call: TRBV5-5; cdr3_nt: TGTGCCAGCAGCTTCGGGGGCCTCACCGGGGAGCTGTTTTTT; cdr3_aa: CASSFGGLTGELFF
clone_size: -; j_call: TRBJ1-2; d_call: -; v_call: TRBV4-1; cdr3_nt: TGCGCCAGCAGCCAAGAGCCAGGGAACCACTATGGCTACACCTTC; cdr3_aa: CASSQEPGNHYGYTF
clone_size: few; j_call: TRBJ2-3; d_call: TRBD1; v_call: TRBV7-2; cdr3_nt: TGTGCCAGCAGCTTAGGGACAGGGGTCACAGATACGCAGTATTTT; cdr3_aa: CASSLGTGVTDTQYF
clone_size: -; j_call: TRBJ2-7; d_call: -; v_call: TRBV7-8; cdr3_nt: TGTGCCAGCAGCCTCCGGGCCGTCGTCTACGAGCAGTACTTC; cdr3_aa: CASSLRAVVYEQYF
clone_size: -; j_call: TRBJ2-2; d_call: TRBD2; v_call: TRBV11-3; cdr3_nt: TGTGCCAGCAGCAGGACTAGCGGGGGAAACACCGGGGAGCTGTTTTTT; cdr3_aa: CASSRTSGGNTGELFF
clone_size: -; j_call: TRBJ2-2; d_call: TRBD1; v_call: TRBV9; cdr3_nt: TGTGCCAGCACCCCGACAGGGGTTGGCGGGGAGCTGTTTTTT; cdr3_aa: CASTPTGVGGELFF
clone_size: -; j_call: TRBJ2-3; d_call: -; v_call: TRBV4-1; cdr3_nt: TGCGCCAGCAGCCAAGACCCTGGCAATACGCAGTATTTT; cdr3_aa: CASSQDPGNTQYF
clone_size: few; j_call: TRBJ2-2; d_call: TRBD2; v_call: TRBV7-8; cdr3_nt: TGTGCCAGCAGCTTCCTAGCGGGAGAAGGGACCGGGGAGCTGTTTTTT; cdr3_aa: CASSFLAGEGTGELFF
clone_size: few; j_call: TRBJ1-2; d_call: TRBD1; v_call: TRBV19; cdr3_nt: TGTGCCAGTAGTACAGGGACAGGAATCAACTATGGCTACACCTTC; cdr3_aa: CASSTGTGINYGYTF
clone_size: -; j_call: TRBJ2-7; d_call: TRBD2; v_call: TRBV30; cdr3_nt: TGTGCCTGGAGTACGCCCAGGACTAGCGGGATCTACGAGCAGTACTTC; cdr3_aa: CAWSTPRTSGIYEQYF
clone_size: -; j_call: TRBJ1-2; d_call: TRBD1; v_call: TRBV12-3/TRBV12-4; cdr3_nt: TGTGCCAGCAGTCCTAGGACAGGGCTTGGTTCGGGCCTCTATGGCTACACCTTC; cdr3_aa: CASSPRTGLGSGLYGYTF
clone_size: -; j_call: TRBJ2-2; d_call: -; v_call: TRBV19; cdr3_nt: TGTGCCTCCCAAGCGGCCCATGGCGGGGAGCTGTTTTTT; cdr3_aa: CASQAAHGGELFF
clone_size: -; j_call: TRBJ2-2; d_call: -; v_call: TRBV11-3; cdr3_nt: TGTGCCAGCAGCTTAGCTGCGGGAAAGGGGGAGCTGTTTTTT; cdr3_aa: CASSLAAGKGELFF
clone_size: -; j_call: TRBJ2-7; d_call: -; v_call: TRBV10-3; cdr3_nt: TGTGCCATCGGCGGGACAGCCTCCTACGAGCAGTACTTC; cdr3_aa: CAIGGTASYEQYF
clone_size: -; j_call: TRBJ1-2; d_call: -; v_call: TRBV3-1; cdr3_nt: TGTGCCAGCAGCCAAGACGGTTCAGGAGGCTACACCTTC; cdr3_aa: CASSQDGSGGYTF
clone_size: many; j_call: TRBJ1-2; d_call: -; v_call: TRBV7-2; cdr3_nt: TGTGCCAGCAGCCTCCAGACGCCCGATGGCTACACCTTC; cdr3_aa: CASSLQTPDGYTF
clone_size: -; j_call: TRBJ2-7; d_call: -; v_call: TRBV20-1; cdr3_nt: TGCAGTGCTAGATCCCCCGGGCGGGGGCTCTACGAGCAGTACTTC; cdr3_aa: CSARSPGRGLYEQYF
clone_size: -; j_call: TRBJ1-5; d_call: -; v_call: TRBV11-2; cdr3_nt: TGTGCCAGCAGCTTATTTATCGGTCCGCCCCAGCATTTT; cdr3_aa: CASSLFIGPPQHF
clone_size: -; j_call: TRBJ1-5; d_call: TRBD1; v_call: TRBV9; cdr3_nt: TGTGCCAGCAGCGTAGGAGGGGGCCTTAGCAATCAGCCCCAGCATTTT; cdr3_aa: CASSVGGGLSNQPQHF
clone_size: -; j_call: TRBJ2-5; d_call: -; v_call: TRBV19; cdr3_nt: TGTGCCAGTAGTACAACCAACAGGGCTCTAGGACAAGAGACCCAGTACTTC; cdr3_aa: CASSTTNRALGQETQYF
clone_size: -; j_call: TRBJ1-2; d_call: TRBD1; v_call: TRBV7-4; cdr3_nt: TGTGCCAGCAGCGTCGCCGGGACAGCCTATGGCTACACCTTC; cdr3_aa: CASSVAGTAYGYTF
clone_size: once; j_call: TRBJ2-3; d_call: -; v_call: TRBV20-1; cdr3_nt: TGCAGTGCCCGCCTAGCCCGCACAGATACGCAGTATTTT; cdr3_aa: CSARLARTDTQYF
clone_size: many; j_call: TRBJ2-2; d_call: -; v_call: TRBV4-1; cdr3_nt: TGCGCCAGCAGGCAGATATTAGTCGCCAGGCCCAACACCGGGGAGCTGTTTTTT; cdr3_aa: CASRQILVARPNTGELFF
clone_size: few; j_call: TRBJ2-3; d_call: -; v_call: TRBV2; cdr3_nt: TGTGCCAGCAGTGAAGGGACGAAGCAGTATTTT; cdr3_aa: CASSEGTKQYF
clone_size: once; j_call: TRBJ1-1; d_call: -; v_call: TRBV19; cdr3_nt: TGTGCCAGCAAACTGGGGGAGAACACTGAAGCTTTCTTT; cdr3_aa: CASKLGENTEAFF
clone_size: -; j_call: TRBJ1-1; d_call: TRBD1; v_call: TRBV7-6; cdr3_nt: TGTGCCAGCAGCACACCGGGACAGGTAATGAACACTGAAGCTTTCTTT; cdr3_aa: CASSTPGQVMNTEAFF
clone_size: few; j_call: TRBJ1-6; d_call: -; v_call: TRBV20-1; cdr3_nt: TGCAGTGCTAGAGAATGGGGGCCGCTTACTCCGTTCACCTTTAATTCACCCCTCCACTTT; cdr3_aa: CSAREWGPLTPFTFNSPLHF
clone_size: -; j_call: TRBJ2-7; d_call: -; v_call: TRBV5-3; cdr3_nt: TGTGCCAGCAGCTTCCGGGGGTTTGGGGAGCAGTACTTC; cdr3_aa: CASSFRGFGEQYF
clone_size: few; j_call: TRBJ2-7; d_call: -; v_call: TRBV7-2; cdr3_nt: TGTGCCAGCAGCCGATTTCGATCACAGGAGGCCTACGAGCAGTACTTC; cdr3_aa: CASSRFRSQEAYEQYF
clone_size: few; j_call: TRBJ2-1; d_call: TRBD2; v_call: TRBV12-3/TRBV12-4; cdr3_nt: TGTGCCAGCAGTTCCTTAGCGGGGCTCTACAATGAGCAGTTCTTC; cdr3_aa: CASSSLAGLYNEQFF
clone_size: many; j_call: TRBJ2-1; d_call: TRBD1; v_call: TRBV12-3/TRBV12-4; cdr3_nt: TGTGCCAGCAGTTTTACTTTGGGACAGGGAGGCTACAATGAGCAGTTCTTC; cdr3_aa: CASSFTLGQGGYNEQFF
clone_size: -; j_call: TRBJ2-1; d_call: TRBD1; v_call: TRBV11-1; cdr3_nt: TGTGCCAGCATGGGACAGCCACCCAATGAGCAGTTCTTC; cdr3_aa: CASMGQPPNEQFF
clone_size: -; j_call: TRBJ2-2; d_call: -; v_call: TRBV20-1; cdr3_nt: TGCAGTGCTAGCCTCGGGAACACCGGGGAGCTGTTTTTT; cdr3_aa: CSASLGNTGELFF
clone_size: -; j_call: TRBJ2-7; d_call: -; v_call: TRBV18; cdr3_nt: TGTGCCAGCTCACCAACTACCGGGACCGCGAGCTACGAGCAGTACTTC; cdr3_aa: CASSPTTGTASYEQYF
clone_size: -; j_call: TRBJ2-1; d_call: -; v_call: TRBV20-1; cdr3_nt: TGCAGTGCTACGTCTCCGGGGGTACGCTACAATGAGCAGTTCTTC; cdr3_aa: CSATSPGVRYNEQFF
clone_size: many; j_call: TRBJ2-1; d_call: TRBD2; v_call: TRBV7-2; cdr3_nt: TGTGCCAGCAGCCCCGTGCGGGAGCCTCGGAATGAGCAGTTCTTC; cdr3_aa: CASSPVREPRNEQFF
clone_size: -; j_call: TRBJ2-7; d_call: -; v_call: TRBV11-2; cdr3_nt: TGTGCCAGCAGCTTCTCACCCAGGGCTTACGAGCAGTACTTC; cdr3_aa: CASSFSPRAYEQYF
clone_size: few; j_call: TRBJ2-1; d_call: -; v_call: TRBV4-1; cdr3_nt: TGCGCCAGCAGCCCCGGACGGACCTACAATGAGCAGTTCTTC; cdr3_aa: CASSPGRTYNEQFF
clone_size: -; j_call: TRBJ2-1; d_call: TRBD2; v_call: TRBV20-1; cdr3_nt: TGCAGTGCTAGAGATCCTGGACTAGCGATAGGCAATGAGCAGTTCTTC; cdr3_aa: CSARDPGLAIGNEQFF
clone_size: -; j_call: TRBJ2-7; d_call: -; v_call: TRBV6-2/TRBV6-3; cdr3_nt: TGTGCCACACGAGCAGCATATAGGGGGAGCTCCTACGAGCAGTACTTC; cdr3_aa: CATRAAYRGSSYEQYF
clone_size: few; j_call: TRBJ2-1; d_call: TRBD2; v_call: TRBV7-2; cdr3_nt: TGTGCCAGCACCCCCCCAAGCGGGGGGGGTGATGAGCAGTTCTTC; cdr3_aa: CASTPPSGGGDEQFF
clone_size: few; j_call: TRBJ1-1; d_call: -; v_call: TRBV14; cdr3_nt: TGTGCCAGCAGCCAGTTCTCCAGGTCAAACACTGAAGCTTTCTTT; cdr3_aa: CASSQFSRSNTEAFF
clone_size: -; j_call: TRBJ1-3; d_call: -; v_call: TRBV20-1; cdr3_nt: TGCAGTGCTGGTGGAGGGGGTGGAAACACCATATATTTT; cdr3_aa: CSAGGGGGNTIYF
clone_size: few; j_call: TRBJ2-7; d_call: -; v_call: TRBV6-2/TRBV6-3; cdr3_nt: TGTGCCAGCAGTTGGGGCGTCAGAAGCTCCTACGAGCAGTACTTC; cdr3_aa: CASSWGVRSSYEQYF
clone_size: -; j_call: TRBJ1-2; d_call: TRBD1; v_call: TRBV19; cdr3_nt: TGTGCCAGTAGTATCGACAGGGAGTATGGCTACACCTTC; cdr3_aa: CASSIDREYGYTF
clone_size: -; j_call: TRBJ2-1; d_call: TRBD2; v_call: TRBV15; cdr3_nt: TGTGCCACCAGCAGAGGGCTAGCGGAAAACAATGAGCAGTTCTTC; cdr3_aa: CATSRGLAENNEQFF
clone_size: -; j_call: TRBJ2-1; d_call: TRBD1; v_call: TRBV6-2/TRBV6-3; cdr3_nt: TGTGCCAGCAGTCTCACCCGAGGGGGACAGGGTGGTAGGGATGAGCAGTTCTTC; cdr3_aa: CASSLTRGGQGGRDEQFF
clone_size: -; j_call: TRBJ2-7; d_call: -; v_call: TRBV7-2; cdr3_nt: TGTGCCAGCAGCTTAATACGGAGCTCCTACGAGCAGTACTTC; cdr3_aa: CASSLIRSSYEQYF